In its sample, the clone carrying this T cell receptor (beta chain) was seen once. This CDR3 region has 17 residues. Germline V gene sequence: CDR1 SGHTA, CDR2 FQGNSA. J lost 2 bases, V lost 5 bases, and 9 bases had no gene match. Libraries were prepared by immunoSEQ multiplex PCR; TCRdb keeps only in-frame clonotypes and omits some of them. The repertoire holds 100,000 to 150,000 clones, with almost 95% as singletons. The data were obtained in a study of control samples from healthy donors and cancer patients. This receptor was obtained from an elderly man with head and neck cancer. This chain uses TRBV7-2 with TRBJ2-7; 13 nucleotides agree with TRBD2. The sequencing input was PBMCs. The CDR3 DNA sequence: TGTGCCAGCAGCCTCCTAAACGGACTAGCGGGGGCCTACGAGCAGTACTTC. Amino acid sequence: CASSLLNGLAGAYEQYF.